The clone carrying this T cell receptor beta chain was detected ten times or more. TCR beta cDNA was prepared out of roughly 520 ng total RNA by means of a constant-region primer. Sequencing libraries for TCR beta derived from three nested multiplex PCR rounds that used slightly modified ARM-PCR. In the first two PCR rounds, TRBV1-TRBV30 forward primers were paired with a C-beta reverse primer, and each round lasted approximately 10 cycles. TCRdb re-analysed the multiplex PCR reads in MiXCR, keeping a single row per CDR3 protein. The data hold 90,000 to 150,000 distinct CDR3 sequences, with nearly 70% observed a single time. The sample belongs to a study of tumor-infiltrating lymphocytes in primary liver carcinoma. For the study at large: The study obtained roughly 3.5 to 7.13 million productive TCRbeta reads per sample, similar across tissue types.

V lost 5 bases and J lost 6; bases outside the gene matches: 8. The CDR3 is 14 residues long. The germline V gene encodes CDR1 MDHEN and CDR2 SYDVKM. Co-extraction of both nucleic acids (RNA and DNA) used roughly 19-33 mg of unsorted bulk tissue. The sample comprised tumor-adjacent normal liver tissue. The chain has TRBV28 and TRBJ2-5; 8 bases match TRBD1. This clonotype originated in a woman in her sixties or seventies with primary liver carcinoma and hepatitis B virus infection. CDR3 nucleotides: TGTGCCAGCAGTAACCCAGGGGGCATGAAGACCCAGTACTTC. It codes for CASSNPGGMKTQYF.